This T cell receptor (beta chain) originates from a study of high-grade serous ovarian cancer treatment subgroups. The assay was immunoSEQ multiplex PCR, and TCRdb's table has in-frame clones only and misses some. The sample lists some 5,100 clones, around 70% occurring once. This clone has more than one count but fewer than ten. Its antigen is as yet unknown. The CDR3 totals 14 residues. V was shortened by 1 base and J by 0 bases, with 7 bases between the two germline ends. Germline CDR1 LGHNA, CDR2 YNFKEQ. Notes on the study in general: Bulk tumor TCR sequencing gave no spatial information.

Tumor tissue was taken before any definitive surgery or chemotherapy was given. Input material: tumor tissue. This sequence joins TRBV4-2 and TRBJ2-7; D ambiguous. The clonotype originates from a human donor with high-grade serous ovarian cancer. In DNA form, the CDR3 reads TGTGCCAGCAGCCAAGGACTGTACTCCTACGAGCAGTACTTC. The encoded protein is CASSQGLYSYEQYF.